This TCR beta chain was retrieved from a study of spatial heterogeneity in lung cancer. Study results and caveats: Expanded TCRs that were ubiquitous or regional had counts tracking ubiquitous and regional nonsynonymous mutations, respectively. Tracking of tumor mutation counts was seen in expanded intratumoral alpha and beta TCR counts. In tumor T cells, estimated coverage reached 6.5% to 7% for alpha chains and roughly 14% for beta chains.

V lost 7 bases and J lost 2; bases outside the gene matches: 8. Germline loops: CDR1 SQVTM, CDR2 ANQGSEA. CDR3 length: 13 residues. This clonotype was counted many times. What it recognizes is unknown. Time point in this sample: sample taken at primary tumor resection. TCRs were sequenced from unsorted whole RNA of tumor, nontumor lung or PBMC. Each molecule of TCR cDNA was tagged with one unique molecular identifier. From the 5' RACE reads, TCRdb called clonotypes with MiXCR, one entry per CDR3 protein. The sample has 20,000 or so distinct CDR3 sequences, under 7% seen once. The chain employs TRBV29-1 and TRBJ2-7; TRBD1 agrees at 7 bases. The sample was lung tumor tissue, taken at surgery. This TCR was recovered from a female donor with early-stage non-small cell lung cancer. This CDR3 is CSALRDRTYEQYF. The CDR3 nucleotides read TGCAGCGCCCTCCGGGACAGAACCTACGAGCAGTACTTC.